This section outlines one T cell receptor (beta chain) sequence together with its context. Its antigen is not identified. V trimming: 1 base; J trimming: 4 bases; junction bases outside the gene matches: 6. Germline V gives CDR1 SNHLY, CDR2 FYNNEI. CDR3 size: 15 residues. The sample belongs to a study of cytomegalovirus exposure and HLA in healthy donors. Whole-study results and caveats: The tendency of first-cohort TCR clusters to co-occur in the roughly 120 validation repertoires was identified by a subsequent analysis.

TCRdb's copy holds only in-frame clones and misses some; the assay was immunoSEQ multiplex PCR. The repertoire includes tens of thousands of clones, roughly 90% of them detected once, and around 1.8% sits in the top ten. The sample comprised PBMCs. The origin of this receptor is a woman under 30 in good health and CMV-seronegative. The chain employs TRBV2 and TRBJ1-1; TRBD1 matches at 7 bases. CDR3 sequence reads: CASSEVWQGGTEAFF. Here the CDR3 DNA reads TGTGCCAGCAGTGAAGTGTGGCAGGGGGGCACTGAAGCTTTCTTT.